The 8 T cell receptor beta chains below come from one sample, sequenced in a study of OX40 agonist ivuxolimab in advanced cancers. Profiled with immunoSEQ multiplex PCR; TCRdb holds only in-frame clones, not every one. The data contain roughly 76,000 clones, about 94% of them singletons. This sample comprised CD4+ or CD8+ T cells sorted from blood, obtained in a trial of the OX40 agonist ivuxolimab. The receptor source for this set is an adult with an advanced solid tumor such as melanoma, head and neck, liver or kidney cancer.

This sequence joins TRBV6-5 and TRBJ2-7; D not resolved. Trimming stripped 0 bases from V and 3 bases from J, with 9 bases between. The CDR3 spans 14 residues. Germline CDR1 reads MNHEY; CDR2 reads SVGAGI. The CDR3 nucleotides read TGTGCCAGCAGTTACTCGCCAGAGAGCTACGAGCAGTACTTC. As protein: CASSYSPESYEQYF.

This chain uses TRBV4-1 with TRBJ2-7, with D perhaps TRBD2 (5 bases). V was pared by 1 base and J by 3 bases, with 10 bases between. This CDR3 contains 14 residues. Germline V CDR1 and CDR2: MGHRA, YSYEKL. Written as DNA, the CDR3 is TGCGCCAGCAGCCAAGGCTCCGAGGGCTACGAGCAGTACTTC. Amino acids: CASSQGSEGYEQYF.

Only one count was recorded for this clone. The chain links TRBV10-3 to TRBJ2-7; D ambiguous. This CDR3 comprises 13 residues. The germline V and J ends were trimmed by 7 bases and 0 bases, with 10 bases remaining between them. Germline V lookup: CDR1 ENHRY, CDR2 SYGVKD. CDR3 loop: CAITAESSYEQYF. CDR3 nucleotides: TGTGCCATCACGGCAGAGAGCTCCTACGAGCAGTACTTC.

The chain joins TRBV13 to TRBJ2-7; 7 nucleotides agree with TRBD1. This CDR3 comprises 13 residues. Unmatched junction bases numbered 2, after V lost 3 bases and J lost 3 bases. The germline gives CDR1 PRHDT, CDR2 FYEKMQ (reference sequence). The CDR3 nucleotides are TGTGCCAGCAGCTTCAGGGGGATCTACGAGCAGTACTTC. Translating gives CASSFRGIYEQYF.

The chain recombines TRBV7-6 with TRBJ2-7; TRBD2 matches at 7 bases. Germline V gene sequence: CDR1 SGHVS, CDR2 FNYEAQ. J gave up 3 bases and V 5 bases, and 10 bases lay outside the gene matches. The CDR3 is 15 residues long. The CDR3, as DNA: TGTGCCAGCAGCCCCTCCGGGGGGAACGACTACGAGCAGTACTTC. The encoded protein is CASSPSGGNDYEQYF.

This clone is labeled medium-sized. The chain employs TRBV5-1 and TRBJ1-6; 7 bases align to TRBD1. Trimming at V came to 3 bases and at J to 8 bases, leaving 8 bases not matched to a gene. Germline CDR1 and CDR2: SGHRS and YFSETQ. The CDR3 is made up of 15 amino acids. The CDR3 coding sequence is TGCGCCAGCAGCTATTTGACAGGGAATGATTCACCCCTCCACTTT. Translation gives CASSYLTGNDSPLHF.

V is TRBV27 and J is TRBJ2-1, with 8 bases aligning to TRBD2. Losses at the gene ends were 6 bases for V and 2 bases for J; bases not matched to a gene: 6. The germline V gene has CDR1 MNHEY and CDR2 SMNVEV (reference sequence). The length of the CDR3 is 15 residues. CDR3 coding DNA: TGTGCCAGCAGCCCCGGGACTAGACCCTACAATGAGCAGTTCTTC. Translation gives CASSPGTRPYNEQFF.

This clone was seen a few times. The chain joins TRBV7-8 to TRBJ1-1; 7 nucleotides agree with TRBD1. The CDR3 has 14 residues. In germline, CDR1 is SGHVS, CDR2 FQNEAQ. Trimming at V came to 1 base and at J to 5 bases, leaving 4 bases not matched to a gene. The chain's CDR3 is CASSLGPGGTEAFF. The CDR3 DNA reads TGTGCCAGCAGCTTAGGTCCAGGGGGGACTGAAGCTTTCTTT. Based on the CDR3 plus reference TRBV7-8 and TRBJ1-1, the full variable domain is GAGVSQSPRYKVAKRGQDVALRCDPISGHVSLFWYQQALGQGPEFLTYFQNEAQLDKSGLPSDRFFAERPEGSVSTLKIQRTQQEDSAVYLCASSLGPGGTEAFFGQGTRLTVV.